This T cell receptor beta chain appears in the sequencing data of a study of response to subunit inactivated influenza vaccine. Study-wide findings and caveats: Few additional T cells are recruited per seasonal influenza vaccination, authors suggested.

Comment on this clonotype: Its antigen is not identified.

TCRdb re-called the RT-PCR reads through MiXCR, storing one row per CDR3 protein. The profile shows approximately 700,000 distinct CDR3 sequences, roughly 14% of them singletons. The ends were cut back, 0 bases at V and 1 base at J, with 14 bases in the middle. The CDR3 sequence is 16 residues long. In germline, CDR1 is SQVTM, CDR2 ANQGSEA. The rearrangement links TRBV29-1 to TRBJ2-3, with D perhaps matching TRBD1 or TRBD2 (6 bases each). This specimen was PBMCs from blood, taken about 12 days after vaccination. This sequence was found in a man aged 50-59 years who received an inactivated influenza vaccine. The CDR3, as DNA: TGCAGCGTTGAAGAGTGGGCGGAGGGGGGCACAGATACGCAGTATTTT. It is translated as CSVEEWAEGGTDTQYF.